The rows below give T cell receptor beta chains drawn from one sample of a study of T-cell memory formation after mild COVID-19. TCRdb recomputed calls from the 5' RACE reads with MiXCR, one row per CDR3 protein. This table holds 430,000 or so distinct CDR3 sequences, roughly 25% found once. The source material was PBMCs or a T cell subset sorted from them (not recorded which). The receptors come from an adult woman who had mild COVID-19 (a few samples of this study predate the infection). Cell type and time point are not known. Both conserved end residues are part of each CDR3. A D gene is named only where the DNA matches it firmly. The size of a clone is reported for some rows only, either as once, few or many, or as a class for expanded clones.

v_call: TRBV19; j_call: TRBJ1-5; clone_size: -; d_call: -; cdr3_nt: TGTGCCAGTACCTTAGAAGGTCGGGGTTTGGGTCAGCCCCAGCATTTT; cdr3_aa: CASTLEGRGLGQPQHF
v_call: TRBV5-1; j_call: TRBJ2-1; clone_size: few; d_call: -; cdr3_nt: TGCGCCAGCAGCTCTTCCTTAGGGGGGCCGAACGGTTGGGAGCAGTTCTTC; cdr3_aa: CASSSSLGGPNGWEQFF
v_call: TRBV7-9; j_call: TRBJ2-5; clone_size: -; d_call: -; cdr3_nt: TGTGCCAGCAGCTTAGTTTCCCGACCGGAGACCCAGTACTTC; cdr3_aa: CASSLVSRPETQYF
v_call: TRBV5-1; j_call: TRBJ2-7; clone_size: few; d_call: -; cdr3_nt: TGCGCCAGCAGCTCCCATCAGGGGACCCCCTACGAGCAGTACTTC; cdr3_aa: CASSSHQGTPYEQYF
v_call: TRBV7-3; j_call: TRBJ2-1; clone_size: few; d_call: TRBD2; cdr3_nt: TGTGCCAGCAGCTCTTTAGCGGGAGGGCGAGGGTACAATGAGCAGTTCTTC; cdr3_aa: CASSSLAGGRGYNEQFF
v_call: TRBV2; j_call: TRBJ2-1; clone_size: -; d_call: TRBD1; cdr3_nt: TGTGCCAGCAGTGCAGGGGGACAGGGGGCCTATAATGAGCAGTTCTTC; cdr3_aa: CASSAGGQGAYNEQFF
v_call: TRBV15; j_call: TRBJ2-1; clone_size: few; d_call: -; cdr3_nt: TGTGCCACCAGCTTCCAGACTGATGAGCAGTTCTTC; cdr3_aa: CATSFQTDEQFF
v_call: TRBV6-6; j_call: TRBJ1-1; clone_size: -; d_call: -; cdr3_nt: TGTGCCAGCAGTACAGAGAAATGGAACACTGAAGCTTTCTTT; cdr3_aa: CASSTEKWNTEAFF
v_call: TRBV5-1; j_call: TRBJ1-5; clone_size: -; d_call: -; cdr3_nt: TGCGCCAGCAGCTTGAGGCCAGGGGCTTCGCCCCAGCATTTT; cdr3_aa: CASSLRPGASPQHF
v_call: TRBV10-3; j_call: TRBJ2-7; clone_size: -; d_call: -; cdr3_nt: TGTGCCATCAGTCCTGAGGGATGGGGGGAGCAGTACTTC; cdr3_aa: CAISPEGWGEQYF
v_call: TRBV30; j_call: TRBJ2-3; clone_size: -; d_call: -; cdr3_nt: TGTGCCTGGACTCGATTCAGGGCGTCAGATACGCAGTATTTT; cdr3_aa: CAWTRFRASDTQYF
v_call: TRBV10-3; j_call: TRBJ2-7; clone_size: -; d_call: TRBD1; cdr3_nt: TGTGCCTCCGCCGGGACAGAGGACGAGCAGTACTTC; cdr3_aa: CASAGTEDEQYF
v_call: TRBV20-1; j_call: TRBJ1-2; clone_size: few; d_call: -; cdr3_nt: TGCAGTGCTAGGGCAGGGTTAGGCTATGGCTACACCTTC; cdr3_aa: CSARAGLGYGYTF
v_call: TRBV18; j_call: TRBJ2-3; clone_size: few; d_call: -; cdr3_nt: TGTGCCAGCTCACCACCGGCTAGCACAGATACGCAGTATTTT; cdr3_aa: CASSPPASTDTQYF
v_call: TRBV2; j_call: TRBJ2-3; clone_size: -; d_call: -; cdr3_nt: TGTGCCAGCTCGTCCACAGGGTCTTGGGGTACGCAGTATTTT; cdr3_aa: CASSSTGSWGTQYF
v_call: TRBV12-3/TRBV12-4; j_call: TRBJ2-2; clone_size: few; d_call: -; cdr3_nt: TGTGCCAGCCGGGAAGGGGAGGACACCGGGGAGCTGTTTTTT; cdr3_aa: CASREGEDTGELFF
v_call: TRBV29-1; j_call: TRBJ2-7; clone_size: few; d_call: -; cdr3_nt: TGCAGCGTTCTAGACCCCCCCTACGAGCAGTACTTC; cdr3_aa: CSVLDPPYEQYF
v_call: TRBV5-5; j_call: TRBJ1-1; clone_size: few; d_call: -; cdr3_nt: TGTGCCAGCAGTCCTGGACCAGGAACGGCTTTCTTT; cdr3_aa: CASSPGPGTAFF
v_call: TRBV7-9; j_call: TRBJ2-1; clone_size: -; d_call: -; cdr3_nt: TGTGCCAGCAGCTTAGGGCCAGGATCCTACAATGAGCAGTTCTTC; cdr3_aa: CASSLGPGSYNEQFF
v_call: TRBV10-3; j_call: TRBJ2-7; clone_size: -; d_call: TRBD1; cdr3_nt: TGTGCCGTAGACAGGGGCAGCTCCTACGAGCAGTACTTC; cdr3_aa: CAVDRGSSYEQYF
v_call: TRBV29-1; j_call: TRBJ2-5; clone_size: -; d_call: -; cdr3_nt: TGCAGCGTCGCAGTAGAGACCCAGTACTTC; cdr3_aa: CSVAVETQYF
v_call: TRBV5-1; j_call: TRBJ2-2; clone_size: -; d_call: -; cdr3_nt: TGCGCCAGCAGCTTGGCCCTTGGGACCGGGGAGCTGTTTTTT; cdr3_aa: CASSLALGTGELFF
v_call: TRBV7-3; j_call: TRBJ2-7; clone_size: few; d_call: -; cdr3_nt: TGTGCCAGCAGCTTTTCCTCCGGGACCTACGAGCAGTACTTC; cdr3_aa: CASSFSSGTYEQYF
v_call: TRBV4-2; j_call: TRBJ2-1; clone_size: -; d_call: -; cdr3_nt: TGTGCCAGCAGCCCCATTAGCGATCCTCCCAATGAGCAGTTCTTC; cdr3_aa: CASSPISDPPNEQFF
v_call: TRBV7-2; j_call: TRBJ1-3; clone_size: few; d_call: -; cdr3_nt: TGTGCCAGCAGCTTAGACGGGGCCTCTGGAAACACCATATATTTT; cdr3_aa: CASSLDGASGNTIYF
v_call: TRBV15; j_call: TRBJ1-6; clone_size: -; d_call: -; cdr3_nt: TGTGCCACCAGCAGGGATCCCGGTTCACCCCTCCACTTT; cdr3_aa: CATSRDPGSPLHF
v_call: TRBV12-3/TRBV12-4; j_call: TRBJ1-5; clone_size: once; d_call: TRBD1; cdr3_nt: TGTGCCAGCAGTTTAGGGCAGGGGGTAAATCAGCCCCAGCATTTT; cdr3_aa: CASSLGQGVNQPQHF
v_call: TRBV20-1; j_call: TRBJ1-2; clone_size: -; d_call: -; cdr3_nt: TGCAGTGCGAGAATAGGGGGTAATGGCTACACCTTC; cdr3_aa: CSARIGGNGYTF
v_call: TRBV5-4; j_call: TRBJ2-3; clone_size: -; d_call: -; cdr3_nt: TGTGCCAGCAGCGACGCCGGGAGTTCAGCCCATACGCAGTATTTT; cdr3_aa: CASSDAGSSAHTQYF
v_call: TRBV6-2/TRBV6-3; j_call: TRBJ1-1; clone_size: few; d_call: -; cdr3_nt: TGTGCCAGCAGTTCACAGGGAAGGGCGAACACTGAAGCTTTCTTT; cdr3_aa: CASSSQGRANTEAFF
v_call: TRBV7-9; j_call: TRBJ1-3; clone_size: few; d_call: TRBD1; cdr3_nt: TGTGCCAGCAGTTATGATCGGGACAGCTCTGGAAACACCATATATTTT; cdr3_aa: CASSYDRDSSGNTIYF
v_call: TRBV20-1; j_call: TRBJ2-1; clone_size: -; d_call: -; cdr3_nt: TGCAGTGTGCACGGGAGCTCCTACAATGAGCAGTTCTTC; cdr3_aa: CSVHGSSYNEQFF
v_call: TRBV11-3; j_call: TRBJ2-1; clone_size: -; d_call: -; cdr3_nt: TGTGCCAGCAGCCGTTTACAGGGTAACGTTGAGCAGTTCTTC; cdr3_aa: CASSRLQGNVEQFF